Below are 29 T cell receptor beta chains sequenced from a single sample in a study of human T cells and chemical hapten exposure. TCRdb reprocessed the RACE reads with MiXCR, giving one entry per CDR3 protein. The sample shows roughly 130,000 distinct CDR3 sequences, approximately 8.3% of them seen only once. The time point: healthy volunteer bleed at 2 weeks. Before extraction, the whole blood was not fractionated, and total RNA was taken from it. The sequenced material came from whole blood. The source of these receptors is a male donor in good health. Some clones in this sample may be carry-over from other donors' samples.

The chain couples TRBV27 to TRBJ1-6; 8 positions match TRBD1. Looked up from germline, CDR1 is MNHEY and CDR2 is SMNVEV (reference sequence). The CDR3 sequence is 17 residues long. The V and J ends lost 5 bases and 2 bases, in that order; junction bases with no gene match: 8. The CDR3 reads CASSRLRGQTYNSPLHF. In DNA, the CDR3 is TGTGCCAGCAGTAGACTCAGGGGGCAAACCTATAATTCACCCCTCCACTTT.

The genes are TRBV9 and TRBJ2-5, with D hard to call. The germline V gene has CDR1 SGDLS and CDR2 YYNGEE. This CDR3 comprises 16 residues. V lost 0 bases to trimming and J lost 1 base, with 13 bases between them. For the CDR3, the DNA is TGTGCCAGCAGCGTAGCCCCAGACTCGGGCCAAGAGACCCAGTACTTC. It encodes CASSVAPDSGQETQYF.

The V and J genes are TRBV29-1 and TRBJ2-7; 7 bases fit TRBD2. CDR1 SQVTM and CDR2 ANQGSEA come from the germline V gene. This CDR3 has 14 residues. Germline trimming cut 3 bases from V and 0 bases from J; bases unmatched to any gene: 5. The DNA of the CDR3 is TGCAGCGTTGAGGGGGGGTTTAGCTCCTACGAGCAGTACTTC. It yields the protein CSVEGGFSSYEQYF.

This chain connects TRBV29-1 to TRBJ1-1; D ambiguous. The germline gives CDR1 SQVTM, CDR2 ANQGSEA. V lost 4 bases and J 3 bases, leaving 3 bases between the germline ends. The CDR3 length is 10 residues. The CDR3 DNA sequence: TGCAGCGTTGGGGACACTGAAGCTTTCTTT. Residues: CSVGDTEAFF.

This clonotype was detected many times. The chain couples TRBV12-3 or TRBV12-4 to TRBJ1-5; D gene uncertain. This CDR3 is built from 14 residues. V was trimmed by 6 bases and J by 7 bases, leaving 16 bases between them. The CDR3 region is CASSPAEGGQPQHF. In DNA form, the CDR3 reads TGTGCCAGCAGCCCAGCGGAAGGTGGGCAGCCCCAGCATTTT.

The gene calls are TRBV29-1 and TRBJ1-2, with 9 bases lining up with TRBD1. This CDR3 has 12 amino acids. The trim removed 6 bases at V and 4 bases at J, leaving 3 bases unmatched. Looked up from germline, CDR1 is SQVTM and CDR2 is ANQGSEA. This chain's CDR3 is CSVGTGFYGYTF. CDR3 DNA: TGCAGCGTGGGGACAGGGTTCTATGGCTACACCTTC.

This clonotype was detected ten times or more. The chain combines TRBV29-1 with TRBJ2-5, with D tentatively TRBD1 (5 bases). Trimming shortened V by 4 bases and J by 3 bases, and 18 bases separated the two germline ends. Germline CDR1 SQVTM, CDR2 ANQGSEA. The CDR3 is 15 residues long. The CDR3, as DNA: TGCAGCGTTGCGGGTGGCAGGGTTCTCGAAGAGACCCAGTACTTC. It is translated as CSVAGGRVLEETQYF.

This clonotype was seen ten or more times. The V call is TRBV29-1, the J call TRBJ2-1; 11 nucleotides match TRBD2. The junction had 14 bases not matched to a gene; V was cut back by 6 bases and J by 7 bases. The CDR3 spans 16 residues. Per germline, CDR1 SQVTM and CDR2 ANQGSEA. CDR3 nucleotides: TGCAGCGTCGACGGGACTAGCGGTGAGCGGTGGAATGAGCAGTTCTTC. It encodes CSVDGTSGERWNEQFF.

V gene TRBV5-1 combines with J gene TRBJ2-1; TRBD2 matches 14 bases. CDR1 is SGHRS and CDR2 is YFSETQ in the germline V gene. Trimming at V came to 4 bases and at J to 5 bases, leaving 2 bases not matched to a gene. The CDR3 sequence is 15 residues long. The CDR3, as DNA: TGCGCCAGCAGCCCGGGACTAGCGGGAGACAATGAGCAGTTCTTC. Translated, it gives CASSPGLAGDNEQFF.

This clonotype was observed a few times. The chain is built from TRBV12-3 or TRBV12-4 and TRBJ1-6; D may be TRBD1 (5 bases). Trimming removed 3 bases at V and 7 bases at J, with 13 bases between. This CDR3 is built from 15 residues. CDR3 sequence (DNA): TGTGCCAGCAGTTTGGGGCTAGAGACCAATTCACCCCTCCACTTT. This codes for CASSLGLETNSPLHF.

This clonotype was recorded many times. This rearrangement joins TRBV19 to TRBJ2-7, with D possibly being TRBD1 (7 bases). CDR1 is LNHDA and CDR2 is SQIVND in the germline V gene (reference sequence). The CDR3 loop spans 15 amino acids. V lost 5 bases and J 2 bases, leaving 16 bases between the germline ends. This chain's CDR3 is CASSAGQFDPYEQYF. CDR3 nucleotides: TGTGCCAGTAGTGCGGGACAGTTTGACCCCTACGAGCAGTACTTC. The variable domain in full, with the rest retrieved from reference TRBV19 and TRBJ2-7, is DGGITQSPKYLFRKEGQNVTLSCEQNLNHDAMYWYRQDPGQGLRLIYYSQIVNDFQKGDIAEGYSVSREKKESFPLTVTSAQKNPTAFYLCASSAGQFDPYEQYFGPGTRLTVT.

This clonotype was recorded at least ten times. V gene TRBV27 combines with J gene TRBJ2-7; 8 bases agree with TRBD1. Unmatched junction bases numbered 11, after V lost 3 bases and J lost 1 base. The germline V gene encodes CDR1 MNHEY and CDR2 SMNVEV (reference sequence). The CDR3 is made up of 17 amino acids. For the CDR3, the DNA is TGTGCCAGCAGTTTTTATGTGTCGGGACAGGCGTCCTACGAGCAGTACTTC. This sequence encodes CASSFYVSGQASYEQYF.

The chain combines TRBV5-1 with TRBJ2-2; 12 nucleotides align to TRBD2. Germline values: CDR1 SGHRS, CDR2 YFSETQ. Unmatched junction bases numbered 5, after V lost 5 bases and J lost 6 bases. The CDR3 is 15 residues long. The DNA of the CDR3 is TGCGCCAGCAGTTTGACTAGCGGGAGCCCCGGGGAGCTGTTTTTT. Translation: CASSLTSGSPGELFF.

This clonotype was detected only a few times. The DNA of the CDR3 is TGTGCCAGCAGTGAATGGGGGGACAGGGTCAATCAGCCCCAGCATTTT. It translates to CASSEWGDRVNQPQHF. The V gene is TRBV6-1, the J gene TRBJ1-5; 9 positions match TRBD1. The CDR3 has 16 residues. Germline values: CDR1 MNHNS, CDR2 SASEGT. Trimming took 2 bases from V and 3 from J; bases not matched to a gene: 5.

This chain connects TRBV5-1 to TRBJ2-7, with 10 bases aligning to TRBD2. V shed 0 bases and J 4 bases; nucleotides not matched to a gene: 4. CDR3 length: 15 residues. Germline CDR1 is SGHRS and CDR2 is YFSETQ. As DNA, the CDR3 is TGCGCCAGCAGCTTGGCGCCTAGCGGGGGATACGAGCAGTACTTC. Protein: CASSLAPSGGYEQYF.

This clonotype has only a few counts. The chain combines TRBV4-3 with TRBJ1-6, with D maybe TRBD1 (6 bases). This CDR3 is 15 amino acids long. The V and J ends lost 4 bases and 7 bases respectively, with 14 bases between them. Germline CDR1 LGHNA, CDR2 YSLEER. As DNA, the CDR3 is TGCGCCAGCAGCCCGGTTAAGGACAGCAATTCACCCCTCCACTTT. This sequence encodes CASSPVKDSNSPLHF.

This clonotype has ten or more counts. V is TRBV27 and J is TRBJ1-1; 8 bases align to TRBD1. The V gene's germline CDR1 is MNHEY and CDR2 SMNVEV (reference sequence). V lost 5 bases, J lost 1 base, and 15 bases stayed unmatched. CDR3 length: 18 residues. This chain's CDR3 is CASSPGAGQGGGNTEAFF. The CDR3 DNA reads TGTGCCAGCAGTCCCGGGGCAGGACAGGGAGGGGGGAACACTGAAGCTTTCTTT.

This chain uses TRBV6-6 with TRBJ1-5; D might be TRBD1 (5 bases). Per germline, CDR1 MNHNY and CDR2 SVGAGI (reference sequence). Trimming stripped 6 bases from V and 6 bases from J, with 18 bases between. CDR3 length: 15 residues. The CDR3 sequence is CASSPRQGEGQPQHF. CDR3 nucleotide sequence: TGTGCCAGCAGCCCTAGGCAGGGTGAAGGTCAGCCCCAGCATTTT.

The chain carries TRBV6-6 and TRBJ2-1; 9 positions agree with TRBD1. The CDR3 length is 16 residues. J lost 4 bases, V lost 6 bases, and 10 bases had no gene match. Germline V gives CDR1 MNHNY, CDR2 SVGAGI (reference sequence). CDR3 DNA: TGTGCCAGCAGCACCCGGGACAGGGCAAAGTACAATGAGCAGTTCTTC. This sequence encodes CASSTRDRAKYNEQFF.

This clonotype was seen a handful of times. For the CDR3, the DNA is TGTGCCAGCAGTGAAGAAGCGAGGGCAGCCGAGCAGTACTTC. Its translation: CASSEEARAAEQYF. J is TRBJ2-7 and V is TRBV2, with TRBD2 as a possible D gene (5 bases). Germline lookup yields CDR1 SNHLY and CDR2 FYNNEI. This CDR3 comprises 14 residues. V lost 1 base and J 6 bases, leaving 13 bases between the germline ends.

This clonotype was detected a few times. The rearrangement joins TRBV29-1 to TRBJ2-7; weak D call: TRBD1 (7 bases). CDR1 SQVTM and CDR2 ANQGSEA come from the germline V gene. CDR3 length: 15 amino acids. Trimming stripped 1 base from V and 7 bases from J, with 20 bases between. CDR3 loop: CSVEVRTGAGGEQYF. DNA for the CDR3: TGCAGCGTTGAAGTACGGACAGGCGCTGGGGGGGAGCAGTACTTC.

This clonotype was detected many times. This chain links TRBV11-2 with TRBJ2-3; a possible D gene is TRBD2 (5 bases). The CDR3 has 15 amino acids. Between the trimmed V and J ends, which lost 3 bases and 6 bases, there was a span of 16 bases. In germline, CDR1 is SGHAT, CDR2 FQNNGV. Here the CDR3 DNA reads TGTGCCAGCAGCTTGGCCGGGGTCGGAGCTGATACGCAGTATTTT. Translating it yields CASSLAGVGADTQYF.

This clonotype appeared many times. The chain joins TRBV10-1 to TRBJ2-1, with D perhaps being TRBD1 or TRBD2 (6 bases each). Trimming took 2 bases from V and 2 from J, leaving 10 bases between them. Germline CDR1 reads WNHNN; CDR2 reads SYGVQD (reference sequence). This CDR3 is 15 amino acids long. CDR3 residues: CASSEEGEAYNEQFF. The CDR3 nucleotides read TGCGCCAGCAGTGAGGAGGGGGAGGCCTACAATGAGCAGTTCTTC.

This clonotype appeared many times. CDR3 region: CSARSYSYNEQFF. DNA of the CDR3: TGCAGTGCTAGGTCTTATTCCTACAATGAGCAGTTCTTC. The chain recombines TRBV20-1 with TRBJ2-1; D ambiguous. The CDR3 has 13 amino acids. Trimming cost V 3 bases and J 1 base, with 7 bases left between them. Germline V gene data show CDR1 as DFQATT and CDR2 as SNEGSKA (reference sequence).

The chain is built from TRBV9 and TRBJ1-5; TRBD1 matches 9 bases. The CDR3 is made up of 15 amino acids. V gave up 3 bases and J gave up 3 bases; unmatched junction bases: 4. Germline CDR1 SGDLS, CDR2 YYNGEE. DNA of the CDR3: TGTGCCAGCAGCGCCGGGACAGGGTTCAATCAGCCCCAGCATTTT. It specifies CASSAGTGFNQPQHF.

CDR3 protein: CASSDGQGATDTQYF. CDR3 coding DNA: TGTGCCAGCAGCGATGGACAGGGGGCAACAGATACGCAGTATTTT. The chain has TRBV6-1 and TRBJ2-3; TRBD1 matches at 11 bases. Germline V gene sequence: CDR1 MNHNS, CDR2 SASEGT. The CDR3 sequence is 15 residues long. J lost 3 bases, V lost 6 bases, and 5 bases had no gene match.

V gene TRBV13 combines with J gene TRBJ1-3; TRBD1 agrees at 8 bases. The CDR3 totals 16 residues. The trim removed 4 bases at V and 1 base at J, leaving 6 bases unmatched. Germline V gives CDR1 PRHDT, CDR2 FYEKMQ (reference sequence). CDR3 DNA sequence: TGTGCCAGCAGCTCGCGACAGGGGAGGTCTGGAAACACCATATATTTT. It specifies CASSSRQGRSGNTIYF.

This clonotype was seen a handful of times. The chain is built from TRBV20-1 and TRBJ1-5; tentative D call: TRBD1 (5 bases). CDR3 size: 13 residues. In germline, CDR1 is DFQATT, CDR2 SNEGSKA (reference sequence). Trimming left V 7 bases short and J 6 bases short, with 16 bases between. CDR3 sequence (DNA): TGCAGTGTCCACCAAGGGGTTTCTCAGCCCCAGCATTTT. Encoded protein: CSVHQGVSQPQHF.

This clonotype came up a few times. The chain is built from TRBV3-1 and TRBJ2-7; D possibly corresponds to TRBD2 (5 bases). The germline V gene encodes CDR1 LGHDT and CDR2 YNNKEL (reference sequence). Trimming took 0 bases from V and 5 from J, leaving 14 bases between them. The CDR3 contains 15 residues. The CDR3 is CASSQEVSGWDEQYF. Written as DNA, the CDR3 is TGTGCCAGCAGCCAAGAGGTCAGCGGTTGGGACGAGCAGTACTTC.